These 21 T cell receptor beta chains came from one sample sequenced in a study of vaccination and CD4 T cells after COVID-19. Treatment reported: roughly ten-day PBMC culture with coronavirus spike peptide pools or control peptides (ViraFEST assay). No antigen is known for these receptors. The Oncomine TCR Beta short-read assay generated sequence data from the DNA of cultured CD4+ T cells. TCRdb reanalysed the PCR reads using MiXCR and keeps one entry per CDR3 protein. The sample carries approximately 10,000 distinct CDR3 sequences, approximately 55% recorded once. Sequencing used CD4+ T cells from blood, cultured in vitro. These receptors originate from a human donor who had recovered from COVID-19.

The rearrangement joins TRBV11-3 to TRBJ1-1, with 9 positions matching TRBD1. CDR3 length: 12 residues. Germline values: CDR1 SGHNT, CDR2 YENEEA. V shed 5 bases and J 9 bases; nucleotides not matched to a gene: 4. CDR3 loop: CASSNDRGKAFF. The CDR3 nucleotides are TGTGCCAGCAGCAACGACAGGGGGAAAGCTTTCTTT.

This rearrangement joins TRBV6-1 to TRBJ1-2; 10 bases line up with TRBD1. J lost 2 bases, V lost 8 bases, and 8 bases had no gene match. Germline CDR1 reads MNHNS; CDR2 reads SASEGT. This CDR3 comprises 15 residues. Written as DNA, the CDR3 is TGTGCCAGCGGAAGACAGGGGGCGAAGAACTATGGCTACACCTTC. This sequence encodes CASGRQGAKNYGYTF.

The chain has TRBV12-3 or TRBV12-4 and TRBJ2-5; D remains ambiguous. The CDR3 runs to 12 residues. Trimming shortened V by 2 bases and J by 4 bases, and 5 bases separated the two germline ends. CDR3 in amino acids: CASSLSRETQYF. Here the CDR3 DNA reads TGTGCCAGCAGTTTAAGTCGAGAGACCCAGTACTTC.

The chain couples TRBV5-4 to TRBJ2-1; 10 bases line up with TRBD1. CDR3 length: 15 residues. Germline lookup yields CDR1 SGHNT and CDR2 YYREEE (reference sequence). Trimming at V came to 2 bases and at J to 8 bases, leaving 7 bases not matched to a gene. The chain's CDR3 is CASSLGQGVLDEQFF. Written as DNA, the CDR3 is TGTGCCAGCAGCTTAGGACAGGGGGTTTTGGATGAGCAGTTCTTC.

This chain uses TRBV7-8 with TRBJ2-3, with D possibly matching TRBD1 (5 bases). CDR3 size: 14 residues. Germline V CDR1 and CDR2: SGHVS, FQNEAQ. The V end was cut by 5 bases, the J end by 6 bases, with 15 bases between. The CDR3 DNA is TGTGCCAGCAGCACCATCACTGGGGCGGATACGCAGTATTTT. As protein: CASSTITGADTQYF.

The chain couples TRBV5-6 to TRBJ1-2, with D maybe TRBD1 (5 bases). This CDR3 contains 14 residues. With 4 bases removed from V and 0 bases from J, the gap between germline ends came to 10 bases. The germline V gene has CDR1 SGHDT and CDR2 YYEEEE. This CDR3 is CASSLGGANYGYTF. CDR3 in DNA: TGTGCCAGCAGCCTTGGGGGTGCTAACTATGGCTACACCTTC.

This clonotype was counted only a few times. The genes are TRBV29-1 and TRBJ1-2; possibly TRBD1 for D (5 bases). This CDR3 region has 11 residues. The germline CDR1 and CDR2 sequences are SQVTM and ANQGSEA. Trimming pared 5 bases from V and 7 bases from J, leaving 11 bases between. CDR3 loop: CSVWDLSGYTF. The CDR3 bases are TGCAGCGTTTGGGACCTCTCTGGCTACACCTTC.

This chain joins TRBV4-1 and TRBJ2-5; 8 bases align to TRBD2. This CDR3 is 16 amino acids long. The trim removed 4 bases at V and 2 bases at J, leaving 9 bases unmatched. Germline V CDR1 and CDR2: MGHRA, YSYEKL. This chain's CDR3 is CASSRYYGGDQETQYF. In DNA, the CDR3 is TGCGCCAGCAGCCGGTACTACGGGGGGGATCAAGAGACCCAGTACTTC.

The chain uses TRBV5-4 and TRBJ1-4; the D is unclear. Germline CDR1 and CDR2: SGHNT and YYREEE (reference sequence). The CDR3 sequence is 15 residues long. V shed 3 bases and J shed 2 bases, with 11 bases lying between them. This chain's CDR3 is CASSSQGATNEKLFF. DNA for the CDR3: TGTGCCAGCAGCTCTCAAGGTGCCACTAATGAAAAACTGTTTTTT.

The chain has TRBV18 and TRBJ2-3, with 8 bases fitting TRBD2. Per the germline V gene, CDR1 is KGHSH and CDR2 is LQKENI. There are 14 residues in the CDR3. The trim removed 3 bases at V and 1 base at J, leaving 0 bases unmatched. Here the CDR3 reads CASSPSGGTDTQYF. In DNA, the CDR3 is TGTGCCAGCTCACCTAGCGGGGGCACAGATACGCAGTATTTT. Variable domain in full (rest from reference TRBV18 and TRBJ2-3): NAGVMQNPRHLVRRRGQEARLRCSPMKGHSHVYWYRQLPEEGLKFMVYLQKENIIDESGMPKERFSAEFPKEGPSILRIQQVVRGDSAAYFCASSPSGGTDTQYFGPGTRLTVL.

This clonotype showed up just a few times. CDR3: CSARDNNYGYTF. The DNA of the CDR3 is TGCAGTGCTAGAGATAATAACTATGGCTACACCTTC. The chain recombines TRBV20-1 with TRBJ1-2; D not resolved. The CDR3 runs 12 residues. Trimming stripped 0 bases from V and 1 base from J, with 3 bases between. Germline values: CDR1 DFQATT, CDR2 SNEGSKA (reference sequence).

This chain connects TRBV19 to TRBJ2-2; 7 bases are a match to TRBD2. Germline V gives CDR1 LNHDA, CDR2 SQIVND (reference sequence). This CDR3 comprises 16 residues. V gave up 5 bases and J gave up 6 bases; unmatched junction bases: 12. The CDR3 protein is CASSPRAAGSAGELFF. CDR3 nucleotides: TGTGCCAGTAGTCCCCGTGCAGCGGGGAGCGCCGGGGAGCTGTTTTTT.

V is TRBV7-2 and J is TRBJ1-1; D is ambiguous. Germline V gene data show CDR1 as SGHTA and CDR2 as FQGNSA. V lost 0 bases and J lost 2, with 7 bases in between. This CDR3 has 14 residues. CDR3 nucleotides: TGTGCCAGCAGCTTAGCGGGAGAAAACACTGAAGCTTTCTTT. As protein: CASSLAGENTEAFF.

The chain uses TRBV7-2 and TRBJ1-2; D is undetermined. CDR3 size: 15 residues. Germline CDR1 and CDR2: SGHTA and FQGNSA. V lost 5 bases and J 0 bases, leaving 13 bases between the germline ends. CDR3 protein: CASSPESYANYGYTF. The CDR3 DNA is TGTGCCAGCAGCCCCGAGTCTTACGCTAACTATGGCTACACCTTC. Variable domain in full (rest from reference TRBV7-2 and TRBJ1-2): GAGVSQSPSNKVTEKGKDVELRCDPISGHTALYWYRQSLGQGLEFLIYFQGNSAPDKSGLPSDRFSAERTGGSVSTLTIQRTQQEDSAVYLCASSPESYANYGYTFGSGTRLTVV.

Relative to its sample, this clonotype is medium-sized. The genes are TRBV7-9 and TRBJ2-7; no clear D gene. Looked up from germline, CDR1 is SEHNR and CDR2 is FQNEAQ (reference sequence). The CDR3 spans 17 residues. V lost 1 base to trimming and J lost 6 bases, with 22 bases between them. The CDR3 DNA reads as TGTGCCAGCAGCTTAGGGGCCGACCCCTCACTTCGTGGCGAGCAGTACTTC. This codes for CASSLGADPSLRGEQYF. Full variable domain (rest looked up from reference TRBV7-9 and TRBJ2-7): DTGVSQNPRHKITKRGQNVTFRCDPISEHNRLYWYRQTLGQGPEFLTYFQNEAQLEKSRLLSDRFSAERPKGSFSTLEIQRTEQGDSAMYLCASSLGADPSLRGEQYFGPGTRLTVT.

The V call is TRBV5-4, the J call TRBJ1-1; D is unresolved. Germline CDR1 and CDR2: SGHNT and YYREEE (reference sequence). The CDR3 runs 12 residues. V gave up 2 bases and J gave up 8 bases, with 10 bases separating them. CDR3 loop: CASSFQGREAFF. The DNA of the CDR3 is TGTGCCAGCAGCTTCCAAGGTAGGGAAGCTTTCTTT.

The chain couples TRBV30 to TRBJ2-7, with D unresolved. Germline CDR1 reads GTSNPN; CDR2 reads SVGIG (reference sequence). This CDR3 spans 13 amino acids. V was pared by 0 bases and J by 6 bases, with 12 bases between. The CDR3 spells CAWSVGYLAEQYF. The CDR3 DNA sequence: TGTGCCTGGAGTGTAGGGTACCTGGCCGAGCAGTACTTC.

The chain couples TRBV11-2 to TRBJ2-7, with D possibly being TRBD1 (5 bases). The CDR3 has 15 residues. Germline assignment: CDR1 SGHAT and CDR2 FQNNGV. V was shortened by 6 bases and J by 3 bases, with 18 bases between the two germline ends. The CDR3 region is CASSPDVWTFYEQYF. The CDR3 DNA is TGTGCCAGCAGTCCGGACGTTTGGACATTCTACGAGCAGTACTTC.

The chain links TRBV6-5 to TRBJ1-3; 7 bases align to TRBD1. The CDR3 totals 19 residues. CDR1 and CDR2 from the germline V gene are MNHEY and SVGAGI. Trimming took 0 bases from V and 0 from J; bases not matched to a gene: 11. In DNA, the CDR3 is TGTGCCAGCAGTTACTCGTTCGGGACACAGGGGATCTCTGGAAACACCATATATTTT. Translating gives CASSYSFGTQGISGNTIYF.

This clonotype appeared once. The chain has TRBV6-5 and TRBJ1-6; 8 bases fit TRBD1. The CDR3 contains 19 residues. CDR1 MNHEY and CDR2 SVGAGI come from the germline V gene. V shed 0 bases and J 10 bases; nucleotides not matched to a gene: 17. The CDR3: CASSYSYRGSLQRTSPLHF. CDR3 coding DNA: TGTGCCAGCAGTTACTCGTACAGGGGGAGCCTCCAACGAACCTCACCCCTCCACTTT.

In this sample, this clonotype turned up once. The CDR3 DNA reads TGCGCCAGCAGCCCCCCGGGACAGGTTTCGGGCTACACCTTC. Translating gives CASSPPGQVSGYTF. The V and J genes are TRBV5-1 and TRBJ1-2, with 8 bases lining up with TRBD1. Germline trimming cut 4 bases from V and 8 bases from J; bases unmatched to any gene: 10. The CDR3 is made up of 14 amino acids. Germline V CDR1 and CDR2: SGHRS, YFSETQ.